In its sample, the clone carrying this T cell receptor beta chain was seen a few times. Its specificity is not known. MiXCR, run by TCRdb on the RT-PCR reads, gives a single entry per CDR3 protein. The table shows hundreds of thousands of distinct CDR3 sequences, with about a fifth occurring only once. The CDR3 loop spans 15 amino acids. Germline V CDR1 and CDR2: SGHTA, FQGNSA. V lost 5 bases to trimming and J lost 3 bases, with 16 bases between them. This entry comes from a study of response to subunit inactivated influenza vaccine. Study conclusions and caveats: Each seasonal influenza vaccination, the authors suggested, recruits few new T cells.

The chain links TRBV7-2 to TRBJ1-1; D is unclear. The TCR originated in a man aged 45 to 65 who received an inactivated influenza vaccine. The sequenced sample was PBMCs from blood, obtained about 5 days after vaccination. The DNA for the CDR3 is TGTGCCAGCAGCGTTTTCAGGACCCTTCACACTGAAGCTTTCTTT. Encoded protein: CASSVFRTLHTEAFF.